Given below is one T cell receptor (beta chain) in context. The antigen is not known. The method was immunoSEQ multiplex PCR; TCRdb's version includes in-frame clones alone and lacks a portion of them. The sample has tens of thousands of clones; 65% to 90% are singletons. This specimen comes from a study of OX40 agonist ivuxolimab in advanced cancers. For the study at large: A mean age of about 56 years, range about 20 to 79, was recorded, and more than 80% were male. Anti-PD-1, anti-PD-L1 or anti-CTLA-4 therapy given earlier was allowed, and roughly 40% had some. Partial responses occurred in three patients (one hepatocellular carcinoma, two cutaneous melanoma). Study outcomes and limitations: In CD8+ T cells, expanded clones were on average more numerous than in CD4+.

From germline, CDR1 is SNHLY and CDR2 FYNNEI. With V trimmed by 8 bases and J by 0 bases, 7 bases remained unmatched. This CDR3 has 14 amino acids. The chain recombines TRBV2 with TRBJ2-7; 7 nucleotides align to TRBD1. Source: CD4+ or CD8+ T cells sorted from blood, taken in a trial of the OX40 agonist ivuxolimab. The receptor was isolated from an adult with an advanced solid tumor such as melanoma, head and neck, liver or kidney cancer. CDR3 amino acids: CASLLTGSSYEQYF. The CDR3 DNA is TGTGCCAGCCTCCTGACAGGGAGCTCCTACGAGCAGTACTTC.